Following are 12 T cell receptor beta chains from one sample sequenced in a study of CD8 T cells in Susac syndrome. After extraction with the RNeasy kit, about 0.45 to 1 ug of the RNA was reverse transcribed using random hexamers. From the immunoSEQ multiplex PCR reads, TCRdb called clonotypes with MiXCR, one entry per CDR3 protein. The sample has around 200,000 distinct CDR3 sequences, just under 95% seen once. The sample taken for sequencing was CD4+ T cells from PBMCs. These receptors came from a human donor with Susac syndrome.

V usage is TRBV7-8 and J usage is TRBJ2-2, with TRBD1 matching 7 bases. Germline V lookup: CDR1 SGHVS, CDR2 FQNEAQ. This CDR3 comprises 19 residues. After removal of 3 bases from V and 4 bases from J, the junction contained 17 bases not matched to a gene. The CDR3 region is CASSFPLLPGQTPTGELFF. CDR3 sequence (DNA): TGTGCCAGCAGCTTCCCCTTACTTCCGGGACAGACTCCCACCGGGGAGCTGTTTTTT.

The V and J genes are TRBV10-2 and TRBJ1-1; D call uncertain. Looked up from germline, CDR1 is WSHSY and CDR2 is SAAADI. This CDR3 is built from 14 residues. V lost 2 bases and J lost 10, with 17 bases in between. The CDR3 nucleotides read TGCGCCAGCAGTGAGCCTCAGGACGGAACGGGAGCTTTCTTT. Translated, it gives CASSEPQDGTGAFF.

The chain uses TRBV7-9 and TRBJ2-7, with TRBD1 matching 8 bases. Trimming cost V 4 bases and J 5 bases; bases outside gene matches: 4. Germline CDR1 SEHNR, CDR2 FQNEAQ (reference sequence). The CDR3 consists of 13 residues. Here the CDR3 reads CASSSLDRDEQYF. As DNA, the CDR3 is TGTGCCAGCAGCTCCCTGGACAGGGACGAGCAGTACTTC.

This sequence joins TRBV5-4 and TRBJ2-1, with 10 bases identical to TRBD2. After removal of 2 bases from V and 8 bases from J, the junction contained 10 bases not matched to a gene. The germline gives CDR1 SGHNT, CDR2 YYREEE (reference sequence). This CDR3 is 16 amino acids long. CDR3 in amino acids: CASSFSSGSIRDEQFF. The DNA for the CDR3 is TGTGCCAGCAGCTTCTCTAGCGGGAGTATTCGGGATGAGCAGTTCTTC.

This clonotype was seen only once. J is TRBJ1-6 and V is TRBV20-1, with D possibly matching TRBD1 (5 bases). The CDR3 sequence is 13 residues long. Trimming left V 7 bases short and J 7 bases short, with 14 bases between. Germline-derived CDR1 and CDR2 are DFQATT and SNEGSKA (reference sequence). CDR3: CSVKDTGNSPLHF. The CDR3 DNA follows: TGCAGTGTCAAGGACACCGGCAATTCACCCCTCCACTTT.

This chain joins TRBV12-3 or TRBV12-4 and TRBJ2-7; D may be TRBD1 (5 bases). Deletions cut 6 bases from V and 5 bases from J, with 17 bases between. This CDR3 has 14 amino acids. In DNA form, the CDR3 reads TGTGCCAGCAGCCTGTCTGGCAGGGTTCACGAGCAGTACTTC. Encoded protein: CASSLSGRVHEQYF.

The chain recombines TRBV9 with TRBJ2-5; perhaps TRBD2 as D (6 bases). From germline, CDR1 is SGDLS and CDR2 YYNGEE. The CDR3 contains 16 residues. V was trimmed by 0 bases and J by 1 base, leaving 13 bases between them. Here the CDR3 reads CASSVGVAETQETQYF. CDR3 DNA sequence: TGTGCCAGCAGCGTAGGAGTAGCGGAGACCCAAGAGACCCAGTACTTC. Full variable domain (missing parts from reference TRBV9 and TRBJ2-5): DSGVTQTPKHLITATGQRVTLRCSPRSGDLSVYWYQQSLDQGLQFLIQYYNGEERAKGNILERFSAQQFPDLHSELNLSSLELGDSALYFCASSVGVAETQETQYFGPGTRLLVL.

V and J are TRBV30 and TRBJ1-1; D may be TRBD1 (5 bases). Trimming removed 6 bases from V and 6 bases from J, with 11 bases in between. This CDR3 has 11 residues. The germline CDR1 and CDR2 sequences are GTSNPN and SVGIG (reference sequence). CDR3 DNA: TGTGCCTGTAAATGGGACTCTGAAGCTTTCTTT. Protein sequence: CACKWDSEAFF.

The V gene is TRBV19, the J gene TRBJ1-2; D may be TRBD1 (5 bases). This CDR3 contains 14 residues. Germline V gene lookup returns CDR1 LNHDA and CDR2 SQIVND (reference sequence). Trimming shortened V by 5 bases and J by 3 bases, and 13 bases separated the two germline ends. The chain's CDR3 is CASSAQGADYGYTF. The CDR3 nucleotides are TGTGCCAGTAGTGCCCAGGGCGCCGACTATGGCTACACCTTC. Full variable domain (missing parts from reference TRBV19 and TRBJ1-2): DGGITQSPKYLFRKEGQNVTLSCEQNLNHDAMYWYRQDPGQGLRLIYYSQIVNDFQKGDIAEGYSVSREKKESFPLTVTSAQKNPTAFYLCASSAQGADYGYTFGSGTRLTVV.

The chain employs TRBV4-2 and TRBJ2-5; D remains unclear. Trimming left V 3 bases short and J 2 bases short, with 19 bases between. CDR3 length: 17 amino acids. The V gene's germline CDR1 is LGHNA and CDR2 YNFKEQ. Written as DNA, the CDR3 is TGTGCCAGCAGCCACCGCGGATACTCCTTGGGGCAAGAGACCCAGTACTTC. Translation gives CASSHRGYSLGQETQYF.

V usage is TRBV30 and J usage is TRBJ1-1; no firm D call. The CDR3 has 11 residues. V gave up 2 bases and J gave up 2 bases, with 3 bases separating them. From germline, CDR1 is GTSNPN and CDR2 SVGIG (reference sequence). The CDR3 DNA reads as TGTGCCTGGAGTCGCAACACTGAAGCTTTCTTT. Protein product: CAWSRNTEAFF.

In DNA form, the CDR3 reads TGTGCCAGCAGTTTTCGGGAGATGAACACTGAAGCTTTCTTT. It is translated as CASSFREMNTEAFF. This chain connects TRBV12-3 or TRBV12-4 to TRBJ1-1, with D unclear. V gave up 3 bases and J gave up 0 bases, with 8 bases separating them. The CDR3 contains 14 residues.